The 29 T cell receptor beta chains listed next were all sequenced from one sample in a study of T cells in Graves' hyperthyroidism and ophthalmopathy. Regions amplified from RNA transcripts were the TCR beta CDR3 regions. First-round RT-PCR targeting the TCR CDR3 was performed with the HTBI primer set. TCRdb processed the multiplex PCR reads anew with MiXCR; each CDR3 protein has one entry. The sample includes approximately 700,000 distinct CDR3 sequences, about 45% seen only once; the top ten take about 7.7%. The specimen was peripheral blood or thyroid tissue (not recorded which). Source of these receptors: an adult man with Graves' disease, either hyperthyroidism or ophthalmopathy (not recorded which).

This clonotype was detected only a few times. The chain couples TRBV5-6 to TRBJ1-1, with 8 nucleotides matching TRBD1. The CDR3 extends over 14 amino acids. V lost 4 bases, J lost 4 bases, and 6 bases stayed unmatched. Germline CDR1 reads SGHDT; CDR2 reads YYEEEE. The CDR3 bases are TGTGCCAGCAGCGATCAGGGGGCTGGCACTGAAGCTTTCTTT. This translates into CASSDQGAGTEAFF.

This clonotype came up a few times. The chain joins TRBV10-3 to TRBJ2-7; 7 positions match TRBD1. V lost 10 bases to trimming and J lost 0 bases; unmatched junction nucleotides: 12. This CDR3 spans 15 amino acids. Germline CDR1 ENHRY, CDR2 SYGVKD. In nucleotides, the CDR3 is TGTGCCAGCAGCAAACACCGGGACAGCTCCTACGAGCAGTACTTC. It encodes CASSKHRDSSYEQYF.

This clonotype was seen repeatedly, ten times or more. V usage is TRBV28 and J usage is TRBJ2-5; D remains ambiguous. V lost 2 bases and J lost 5, with 9 bases in between. CDR3 length: 13 residues. From germline, CDR1 is MDHEN and CDR2 SYDVKM. DNA of the CDR3: TGTGCCAGCAGTTTAATCGGAAGGGAGACCCAGTACTTC. Its protein product is CASSLIGRETQYF.

This clonotype was recorded a few times. The CDR3 DNA follows: TGCGCCAGCACCCCCCGGCCGGGACAGGGGAACACTGAAGCTTTCTTT. The encoded protein is CASTPRPGQGNTEAFF. The chain carries TRBV10-2 and TRBJ1-1; 9 nucleotides line up with TRBD1. Germline V gene data show CDR1 as WSHSY and CDR2 as SAAADI. The CDR3 totals 16 residues. After removal of 7 bases from V and 1 base from J, the junction contained 10 bases not matched to a gene.

This clonotype occurred many times. The V call is TRBV12-3 or TRBV12-4, the J call TRBJ1-6, with D unclear. The CDR3 consists of 14 residues. Deletions cut 5 bases from V and 7 bases from J, with 12 bases between. The DNA of the CDR3 is TGTGCCAGCAGTCCGGGCGGTGACAATTCACCCCTCCACTTT. Protein: CASSPGGDNSPLHF.

The CDR3 region has the DNA TGTGCCAGCAGCTTAGGCCCGGCAGACCCTAGCAATCAGCCCCAGCATTTT. Translation: CASSLGPADPSNQPQHF. V is TRBV13 and J is TRBJ1-5; D call uncertain. The CDR3 runs to 17 residues. Trimming removed 0 bases at V and 0 bases at J, with 12 bases between. Germline CDR1 PRHDT, CDR2 FYEKMQ (reference sequence).

As regards this clonotype: A single base separates this from a much larger clone, so it may be a read error. The chain combines TRBV29-1 with TRBJ2-5; maybe TRBD1 (6 bases). The V gene's germline CDR1 is SQVTM and CDR2 ANQGSEA. This CDR3 is built from 16 residues. The chain's CDR3 is CSVNGGANWGQESQYF. In DNA form, the CDR3 reads TGCAGCGTGAACGGCGGCGCCAACTGGGGGCAAGAGTCCCAGTACTTC. The whole variable domain, filled in from reference TRBV29-1 and TRBJ2-5, reads SAVISQKPSRDICQRGTSLTIQCQVDSQVTMMFWYRQQPGQSLTLIATANQGSEATYESGFVIDKFPISRPNLTFSTLTVSNMSPEDSSIYLCSVNGGANWGQESQYFGPGTRLLVL.

This clonotype has at least ten counts. The chain has TRBV19 and TRBJ2-7, with D hard to call. Looked up from germline, CDR1 is LNHDA and CDR2 is SQIVND (reference sequence). The V and J ends lost 10 bases and 3 bases respectively, with 4 bases between them. The CDR3 extends over 9 amino acids. CDR3 nucleotide sequence: TGTGCCAAATACTACGAGCAGTACTTC. Translated, it gives CAKYYEQYF. Complete variable domain (other parts from reference TRBV19 and TRBJ2-7): DGGITQSPKYLFRKEGQNVTLSCEQNLNHDAMYWYRQDPGQGLRLIYYSQIVNDFQKGDIAEGYSVSREKKESFPLTVTSAQKNPTAFYLCAKYYEQYFGPGTRLTVT.

V and J are TRBV7-3 and TRBJ1-1, with D maybe TRBD1 (6 bases). The CDR3 length is 16 residues. Germline values: CDR1 SGHTA, CDR2 FQGTGA. V was cut by 5 bases and J by 0 bases, with 16 bases left in between. The CDR3 loop reads CASSEQGQLLNTEAFF. CDR3 nucleotides: TGTGCCAGCAGCGAGCAAGGACAGCTCCTGAACACTGAAGCTTTCTTT. Full variable domain (remainder filled in from reference TRBV7-3 and TRBJ1-1): GAGVSQTPSNKVTEKGKYVELRCDPISGHTALYWYRQSLGQGPEFLIYFQGTGAADDSGLPNDRFFAVRPEGSVSTLKIQRTERGDSAVYLCASSEQGQLLNTEAFFGQGTRLTVV.

The J gene is TRBJ2-7, the V gene TRBV25-1; D gene ambiguous. This CDR3 contains 13 residues. With 3 bases removed from V and 3 bases from J, the gap between germline ends came to 9 bases. CDR1 is MGHDK, CDR2 SYGVNS, per germline. The CDR3 protein is CASSDGRYYEQYF. For the CDR3, the DNA is TGTGCCAGCAGTGATGGTCGGTACTACGAGCAGTACTTC.

This clonotype appeared a few times. The junction and the germline gene differ at one end; a read error may be behind it. V usage is TRBV10-3 and J usage is TRBJ1-5; tentative D call: TRBD1 (6 bases). In germline, CDR1 is ENHRY, CDR2 SYGVKD. The CDR3 is made up of 16 amino acids. The CDR3 region is CASSVTGFNSNQPQHF. The CDR3 DNA follows: TGTGCCAGCAGTGTGACAGGCTTTAATAGCAATCAGCCCCAGCATTTT.

This clonotype was observed many times. The chain has TRBV2 and TRBJ1-6; D ambiguous. CDR3 size: 16 residues. V was clipped by 7 bases and J by 0 bases, with 13 bases between them. Looked up from germline, CDR1 is SNHLY and CDR2 is FYNNEI. CDR3 loop: CASNLDVSSYNSPLHF. CDR3 bases: TGTGCCAGCAATTTGGACGTGAGCTCCTATAATTCACCCCTCCACTTT.

At least ten counts were recorded for this clonotype. The chain uses TRBV29-1 and TRBJ1-2; D is unclear. Germline-derived CDR1 and CDR2 are SQVTM and ANQGSEA. This CDR3 is 12 amino acids long. The V end lost 7 bases, the J end lost 4 bases, and 13 bases lay between the germline ends. CDR3 residues: CSAETLRYGYTF. CDR3 DNA sequence: TGCAGCGCTGAGACCCTCCGCTATGGCTACACCTTC.

As to this clonotype: With a much larger clone just one base away, this may be a read error. This chain links TRBV20-1 with TRBJ2-5; no reliable D call. Looked up from germline, CDR1 is DFQATT and CDR2 is SNEGSKA (reference sequence). There are 14 residues in the CDR3. The CDR3 reads CSARVARIQETQHF. The CDR3 bases are TGCAGTGCTAGAGTGGCGCGCATCCAAGAGACCCAGCACTTC.

The chain joins TRBV11-2 to TRBJ1-4; D ambiguous. The CDR3 totals 16 residues. Deletions cut 5 bases from V and 5 bases from J, with 18 bases between. Per germline, CDR1 SGHAT and CDR2 FQNNGV. This CDR3 is CASSPDLIVRNEKLFF. The CDR3 bases are TGTGCCAGCAGCCCCGACCTCATAGTGAGGAATGAAAAACTGTTTTTT.

The chain combines TRBV7-9 with TRBJ1-1; maybe TRBD1 (6 bases). Germline V lookup: CDR1 SEHNR, CDR2 FQNEAQ (reference sequence). The CDR3 totals 14 residues. V lost 6 bases and J 0 bases, leaving 11 bases between the germline ends. The CDR3 loop reads CASRKGDMNTEAFF. CDR3 in DNA: TGTGCCAGCAGGAAGGGGGACATGAACACTGAAGCTTTCTTT.

The sample holds one count of this clonotype. This CDR3 fails to terminate in the conserved phenylalanine or tryptophan, so it likely reflects a read error. Because the CDR3's place on the DNA is in doubt, the DNA is left out and the CDR3 is given as listed by TCRdb. The chain combines TRBV5-1 with TRBJ1-1; the table's D gene call, TRBD1, was not cross checked with the DNA. Germline V lookup: CDR1 SGHRS, CDR2 YFSETQ. The CDR3 totals 14 residues, both ends included. CDR3 region: CASTFGTGVTEASS.

The table lists this clonotype with many counts. The rearrangement uses TRBV20-1 and TRBJ2-7; 8 bases fit TRBD2. The V and J ends lost 6 bases and 0 bases, in that order; junction bases with no gene match: 10. Per germline, CDR1 DFQATT and CDR2 SNEGSKA (reference sequence). This CDR3 has 15 amino acids. The CDR3 region is CSAIQTSALSYEQYF. The CDR3 DNA reads TGCAGTGCCATACAGACTAGCGCGCTCTCCTACGAGCAGTACTTC.

In its sample, this clonotype was seen many times. This chain uses TRBV2 with TRBJ1-1, with TRBD1 matching 7 bases. CDR3 length: 13 amino acids. The V gene's germline CDR1 is SNHLY and CDR2 FYNNEI. V lost 8 bases and J lost 2; bases outside the gene matches: 5. CDR3 coding DNA: TGTGCCAGCGGGGACAGACTAAACACTGAAGCTTTCTTT. Amino acids: CASGDRLNTEAFF. The full variable domain, in which reference TRBV2 and TRBJ1-1 provide the parts outside the CDR3, is EPEVTQTPSHQVTQMGQEVILRCVPISNHLYFYWYRQILGQKVEFLVSFYNNEISEKSEIFDDQFSVERPDGSNFTLKIRSTKLEDSAMYFCASGDRLNTEAFFGQGTRLTVV.

This clonotype has only a few counts. V is TRBV7-9 and J is TRBJ1-2; the D gene is possibly TRBD1 (6 bases). The ends were cut back, 5 bases at V and 2 bases at J, with 15 bases in the middle. Germline V gene sequence: CDR1 SEHNR, CDR2 FQNEAQ (reference sequence). The CDR3 sequence is 15 residues long. CDR3 loop: CASSPTLQGNYGYTF. DNA for the CDR3: TGTGCCAGCAGCCCCACCCTACAGGGAAACTATGGCTACACCTTC.

The CDR3 is CATSSEFGTYEKLFF. Written as DNA, the CDR3 is TGTGCCACCAGCAGTGAATTCGGGACGTATGAAAAACTGTTTTTT. V is TRBV15 and J is TRBJ1-4, with TRBD1 as a possible D gene (5 bases). Germline assignment: CDR1 LNHNV and CDR2 YYDKDF (reference sequence). V was shortened by 3 bases and J by 6 bases, with 14 bases between the two germline ends. The CDR3 covers 15 residues.

This rearrangement joins TRBV2 to TRBJ1-5; unclear D gene. The CDR3 covers 14 residues. CDR1 and CDR2 from the germline V gene are SNHLY and FYNNEI. V was cut by 6 bases and J by 3 bases, with 12 bases left in between. The CDR3 spells CASSQAGNNQPQHF. The CDR3 DNA reads TGTGCCAGCAGCCAAGCCGGGAACAATCAGCCCCAGCATTTT.

The CDR3 DNA sequence: TGTGCCAGCAGTGTGGACGGGACGACTTTCTTT. Its protein is CASSVDGTTFF. The chain has TRBV2 and TRBJ1-1; D is perhaps TRBD1 (5 bases). Germline V gives CDR1 SNHLY, CDR2 FYNNEI. V was cut by 4 bases and J by 12 bases, with 12 bases left in between. The CDR3 totals 11 residues.

The chain couples TRBV5-1 to TRBJ1-2, with a weak D call TRBD1 (5 bases). Germline V lookup: CDR1 SGHRS, CDR2 YFSETQ. The CDR3 loop spans 16 amino acids. Trimming shortened V by 4 bases and J by 1 base, and 17 bases separated the two germline ends. CDR3 residues: CASSGQGQGGNYGYTF. The CDR3 DNA reads TGCGCCAGCAGCGGGCAAGGGCAGGGCGGTAACTATGGCTACACCTTC.

The V and J genes are TRBV11-2 and TRBJ1-1, with TRBD1 as a possible D gene (5 bases). Trimming shortened V by 5 bases and J by 0 bases, and 13 bases separated the two germline ends. This CDR3 has 15 amino acids. CDR1 is SGHAT, CDR2 FQNNGV, per germline. CDR3 in amino acids: CASSQGRLMNTEAFF. CDR3 in DNA: TGTGCCAGCAGCCAGGGACGGTTGATGAACACTGAAGCTTTCTTT.

The table lists this clonotype with a few counts. CDR3 in amino acids: CASSSGGATSYEQYF. The DNA of the CDR3 is TGCGCCAGCAGCTCAGGGGGCGCTACCTCCTACGAGCAGTACTTC. This chain connects TRBV5-1 to TRBJ2-7, with 8 bases identical to TRBD1. Germline CDR1 SGHRS, CDR2 YFSETQ. CDR3 length: 15 amino acids. V shed 3 bases, J shed 0 bases, and the junction held 5 bases outside the gene matches.

This clonotype has a handful of counts. This chain uses TRBV5-1 with TRBJ1-1, with TRBD1 matching over 7 bases. The CDR3 is made up of 13 amino acids. Germline V gives CDR1 SGHRS, CDR2 YFSETQ. With 2 bases clipped from V and 4 bases from J, the junction kept 2 bases outside the gene matches. This CDR3 is CASSFTGATEAFF. The CDR3 region has the DNA TGCGCCAGCAGCTTTACAGGGGCCACTGAAGCTTTCTTT.

This chain joins TRBV29-1 and TRBJ1-5; the match to TRBD1 covers 9 bases. The germline V gene has CDR1 SQVTM and CDR2 ANQGSEA. This CDR3 spans 14 amino acids. V lost 6 bases and J lost 3; bases outside the gene matches: 6. The CDR3 region is CSVSGQGTNQPQHF. The CDR3 DNA reads as TGCAGCGTCTCCGGACAGGGGACCAATCAGCCCCAGCATTTT.

This clonotype was seen many times. V usage is TRBV7-9 and J usage is TRBJ2-7, with 7 bases fitting TRBD1. This CDR3 comprises 14 residues. Germline CDR1 reads SEHNR; CDR2 reads FQNEAQ (reference sequence). J gave up 3 bases and V 6 bases, and 8 bases lay outside the gene matches. The CDR3 sequence: CASRLGQVSYEQYF. The CDR3 nucleotides read TGTGCCAGCAGACTCGGACAGGTGAGCTACGAGCAGTACTTC.